The 16 T cell receptor beta chains below come from one sample, sequenced in a study of T cell repertoires in cytomegalovirus infection. These receptors are not linked to any known antigen. TCRdb reprocessed the reads with MiXCR, giving one entry per CDR3 protein. The sample records hundreds of thousands of distinct CDR3 sequences, around 32% being singletons. The specimen comprised cultured PBMCs, sampled from culture after CMV antigen stimulation. The receptor set was obtained from a human donor in good health (CMV status not recorded). Some clones in this sample may be carry-over from other donors' samples.

In its sample, this clonotype was seen many times. This chain links TRBV7-6 with TRBJ2-3, with D perhaps matching TRBD1 or TRBD2 (5 bases each). V shed 5 bases and J shed 2 bases, with 20 bases lying between them. Germline CDR1 is SGHVS and CDR2 is FNYEAQ. The CDR3 is made up of 17 amino acids. The CDR3 here is CASSPLVGEGNTDTQYF. The CDR3 DNA reads as TGTGCCAGCAGCCCCCTGGTGGGAGAGGGGAACACAGATACGCAGTATTTT.

The chain joins TRBV6-2 or TRBV6-3 to TRBJ2-2, with TRBD1 matching 9 bases. The junction had 20 bases not matched to a gene; V was cut back by 8 bases and J by 4 bases. Germline CDR1 is MNHEY and CDR2 is SVGEGT. The CDR3 has 19 residues. This chain's CDR3 is CASHTGPKVGQGRTGELFF. CDR3 coding DNA: TGTGCCAGCCACACGGGCCCTAAGGTGGGACAGGGTCGCACCGGGGAGCTGTTTTTT.

This clonotype was recorded a few times. J is TRBJ2-7 and V is TRBV7-9; a weak D match, TRBD2 (5 bases). The CDR3 extends over 15 amino acids. Germline V gene sequence: CDR1 SEHNR, CDR2 FQNEAQ (reference sequence). The V and J ends lost 5 bases and 0 bases respectively, with 14 bases between them. Here the CDR3 DNA reads TGTGCCAGCAGCCCCCGAGCCGGGAACTCCTACGAGCAGTACTTC. Amino acid sequence: CASSPRAGNSYEQYF.

This clonotype occurred a few times. This chain connects TRBV7-2 to TRBJ2-5; 9 bases are shared with TRBD2. Germline V gene data show CDR1 as SGHTA and CDR2 as FQGNSA. The CDR3 runs to 19 residues. The V and J ends lost 1 base and 1 base, in that order; junction bases with no gene match: 13. The CDR3 DNA reads TGTGCCAGCAGCTTAGACTGGTTGCGGGAGGGCCGGGGCCAAGAGACCCAGTACTTC. This encodes CASSLDWLREGRGQETQYF.

This clonotype has at least ten counts. The chain is built from TRBV7-2 and TRBJ2-1, with D perhaps matching TRBD2 (7 bases). V shed 6 bases and J shed 10 bases, with 13 bases lying between them. CDR1 SGHTA and CDR2 FQGNSA come from the germline V gene. The CDR3 has 12 residues. DNA for the CDR3: TGTGCCAGCAGGGGGGGGGCAGCGGAGCAGTTCTTC. This encodes CASRGGAAEQFF.

The chain carries TRBV7-6 and TRBJ2-5; TRBD2 matches 12 bases. The V segment lost 5 bases and the J segment 5 bases; nucleotides outside the gene matches: 18. The CDR3 sequence is 19 residues long. CDR1 is SGHVS and CDR2 is FNYEAQ in the germline V gene. This CDR3 reads CASSPAYGTSGLRGETQYF. The CDR3 region has the DNA TGTGCCAGCAGCCCCGCCTATGGGACTAGCGGGCTCCGAGGGGAGACCCAGTACTTC. Using reference TRBV7-6 and TRBJ2-5 for the parts outside the CDR3, the full variable domain is GAGVSQSPRYKVTKRGQDVALRCDPISGHVSLYWYRQALGQGPEFLTYFNYEAQQDKSGLPNDRFSAERPEGSISTLTIQRTEQRDSAMYRCASSPAYGTSGLRGETQYFGPGTRLLVL.

This clonotype was detected ten times or more. This chain joins TRBV7-8 and TRBJ2-7, with D tentatively TRBD1 (6 bases). The CDR3 is made up of 15 amino acids. V was cut by 0 bases and J by 7 bases, with 16 bases left in between. CDR1 SGHVS and CDR2 FQNEAQ come from the germline V gene. CDR3 loop: CASSLAAQGKYEQYF. DNA for the CDR3: TGTGCCAGCAGCTTAGCGGCTCAGGGGAAGTATGAGCAGTACTTC.

This clonotype was counted between two and nine times. The chain joins TRBV27 to TRBJ2-1; 7 bases align to TRBD1. Germline V gene lookup returns CDR1 MNHEY and CDR2 SMNVEV (reference sequence). The CDR3 contains 13 residues. The trim removed 6 bases at V and 6 bases at J, leaving 5 bases unmatched. The CDR3 sequence: CASRGQASNEQFF. The CDR3, as DNA: TGTGCCAGCAGAGGACAGGCGTCCAATGAGCAGTTCTTC.

The table lists this clonotype with a few counts. The chain combines TRBV19 with TRBJ1-6; D remains unclear. The CDR3 spans 11 residues. V was shortened by 8 bases and J by 7 bases, with 6 bases between the two germline ends. Germline V gene data show CDR1 as LNHDA and CDR2 as SQIVND (reference sequence). CDR3 amino acids: CASGINSPLHF. In DNA, the CDR3 is TGTGCCAGTGGGATCAATTCACCCCTCCACTTT.

This clonotype occurred a few times. The rearrangement uses TRBV7-2 and TRBJ2-2, with 8 bases identical to TRBD1. Trimming cost V 7 bases and J 0 bases; bases outside gene matches: 1. The CDR3 runs 14 residues. The germline V gene has CDR1 SGHTA and CDR2 FQGNSA. DNA for the CDR3: TGTGCCAGCACGGACAGGGCGAACACCGGGGAGCTGTTTTTT. This gives the protein CASTDRANTGELFF.

The gene calls are TRBV6-1 and TRBJ2-1, with D maybe TRBD2 (6 bases). Trimming cost V 4 bases and J 0 bases, with 10 bases left between them. Germline values: CDR1 MNHNS, CDR2 SASEGT. The CDR3 contains 15 residues. The CDR3 region is CASSGLVSSYNEQFF. Written as DNA, the CDR3 is TGTGCCAGCAGTGGACTAGTGAGCTCCTACAATGAGCAGTTCTTC.

The chain is built from TRBV19 and TRBJ2-3; 7 nucleotides align to TRBD2. In germline, CDR1 is LNHDA, CDR2 SQIVND (reference sequence). V lost 8 bases, J lost 0 bases, and 5 bases stayed unmatched. This CDR3 spans 14 amino acids. CDR3 protein: CASGGGYSTDTQYF. CDR3 nucleotide sequence: TGTGCCAGTGGGGGGGGATATAGCACAGATACGCAGTATTTT.

This chain uses TRBV18 with TRBJ2-3; D possibly corresponds to TRBD1 (5 bases). There are 16 residues in the CDR3. V shed 3 bases and J shed 4 bases, with 17 bases lying between them. Germline V CDR1 and CDR2: KGHSH, LQKENI. CDR3 loop: CASSPAYGQGADTQYF. The CDR3 bases are TGTGCCAGCTCACCCGCCTACGGACAAGGAGCAGATACGCAGTATTTT. Filled out from reference TRBV18 and TRBJ2-3, the complete variable domain reads NAGVMQNPRHLVRRRGQEARLRCSPMKGHSHVYWYRQLPEEGLKFMVYLQKENIIDESGMPKERFSAEFPKEGPSILRIQQVVRGDSAAYFCASSPAYGQGADTQYFGPGTRLTVL.

The sample holds a few counts of this clonotype. The chain employs TRBV19 and TRBJ1-1; no definite D call. CDR3 length equals 13 residues. Germline CDR1 reads LNHDA; CDR2 reads SQIVND (reference sequence). V lost 1 base and J 4 bases, leaving 7 bases between the germline ends. The CDR3 DNA reads TGTGCCAGTAGTATAGGTTATGGCACTGAAGCTTTCTTT. Translated, it gives CASSIGYGTEAFF.

This sequence joins TRBV28 and TRBJ2-5; D unresolved. The CDR3 length is 12 residues. The V end lost 3 bases, the J end lost 2 bases, and 4 bases lay between the germline ends. The V gene's germline CDR1 is MDHEN and CDR2 SYDVKM. The CDR3 DNA follows: TGTGCCAGCAGTTTTTTTCAAGAGACCCAGTACTTC. This gives the protein CASSFFQETQYF.

The CDR3 DNA follows: TGTGCCAGCACAGGGGGCGCAGGTGGCTACACCTTC. It is translated as CASTGGAGGYTF. V is TRBV25-1 and J is TRBJ1-2; 8 bases are shared with TRBD1. Germline trimming cut 7 bases from V and 7 bases from J; bases unmatched to any gene: 5. CDR1 is MGHDK and CDR2 is SYGVNS in the germline V gene. The CDR3 contains 12 residues.